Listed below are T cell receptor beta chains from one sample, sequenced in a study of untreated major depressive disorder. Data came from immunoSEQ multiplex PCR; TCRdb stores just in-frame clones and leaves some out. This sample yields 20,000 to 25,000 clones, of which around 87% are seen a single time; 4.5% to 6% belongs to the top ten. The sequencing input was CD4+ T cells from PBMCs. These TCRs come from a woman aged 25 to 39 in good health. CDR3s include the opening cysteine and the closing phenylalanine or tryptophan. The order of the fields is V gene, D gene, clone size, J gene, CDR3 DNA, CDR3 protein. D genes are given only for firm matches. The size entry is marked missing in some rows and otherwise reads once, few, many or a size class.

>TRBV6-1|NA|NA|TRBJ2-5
TGTGCCAGCAGTGAATTACGGACCCAGTACTTC
CASSELRTQYF
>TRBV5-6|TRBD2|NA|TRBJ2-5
TGTGCCAGCAGCTCTAGCGGGGGAACTCAAGAGACCCAGTACTTC
CASSSSGGTQETQYF
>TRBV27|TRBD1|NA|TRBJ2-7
TGTGCCAGCAGTTTCCTCTCGGGACAGGGAAACTACGAGCAGTACTTC
CASSFLSGQGNYEQYF
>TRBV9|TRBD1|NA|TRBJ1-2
TGTGCCAGTAGCCTGACAGGGGATGGCTACACCTTC
CASSLTGDGYTF
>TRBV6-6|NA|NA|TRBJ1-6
TGTGCCAGCAGTTACTCGCGGGAATCACCCCTCCACTTT
CASSYSRESPLHF
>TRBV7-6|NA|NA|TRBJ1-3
TGTGCCAGCAGCCCCGGGGACACCATATATTTT
CASSPGDTIYF
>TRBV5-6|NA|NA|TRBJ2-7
TGTGCCAGCAGCTTGGGATCAGGGTTGGGTGAGCAGTACTTC
CASSLGSGLGEQYF
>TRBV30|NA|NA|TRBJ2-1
TGTGCCTGGAGTCGAGCGGCCACCTACAATGAGCAGTTCTTC
CAWSRAATYNEQFF
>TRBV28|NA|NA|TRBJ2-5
TGTGCCAGCAGTTTACTGGAGGGGGCGACGGAGGAAGAGACCCAGTACTTC
CASSLLEGATEEETQYF
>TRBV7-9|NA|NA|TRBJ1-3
TGTGCCAGCAGCTTAGGGGAACAGATTTCTGGAAACACCATATATTTT
CASSLGEQISGNTIYF
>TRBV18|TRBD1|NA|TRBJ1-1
TGTGCCAGCTCACCATCCGGGACAGGGGGCAGAAGCATGAACACTGAAGCTTTCTTT
CASSPSGTGGRSMNTEAFF
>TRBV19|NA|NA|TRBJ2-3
TGTGCCAGTAAGCCAGGTCCTCAGGCAGATACGCAGTATTTT
CASKPGPQADTQYF
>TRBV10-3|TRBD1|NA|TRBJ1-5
TGTGCCATCAGTGACCGTACAGGGGGCGACAATCAGCCCCAGCATTTT
CAISDRTGGDNQPQHF
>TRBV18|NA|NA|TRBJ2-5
TGTGCCAGCGGGACTCGTGTAGAGACCCAGTACTTC
CASGTRVETQYF
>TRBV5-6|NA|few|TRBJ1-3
TGTGCCAGCAGCTTTCCCGGCACGGGAAACACCATATATTTT
CASSFPGTGNTIYF
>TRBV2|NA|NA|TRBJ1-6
TGTGCCAGCAGGCCGGGGGCACCGAATTCACCCCTCCACTTT
CASRPGAPNSPLHF
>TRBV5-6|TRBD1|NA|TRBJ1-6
TGTGCCAGCAGCGCCAGAACAGGGGGCTTCTATAATTCACCCCTCCACTTT
CASSARTGGFYNSPLHF
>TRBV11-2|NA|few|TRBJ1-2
TGTGCCAGCAGCTCGTTTAATGCCGTCGAGGGGGTGGGCTACACCTTC
CASSSFNAVEGVGYTF